This TCR beta chain was profiled in a study of T cell changes during pregnancy in multiple sclerosis. Method: immunoSEQ multiplex PCR; TCRdb's copy keeps in-frame clones and lacks some. The table lists approximately 49,000 clones, 85% to 95% of them singletons. Trimming took 1 base from V and 1 from J, leaving 8 bases between them. The CDR3 loop spans 15 amino acids. Germline assignment: CDR1 SEHNR and CDR2 FQNEAQ (reference sequence). This clone showed up just once. Specimen: CD4+ T cells from peripheral blood mononuclear cells, collected in the second trimester of pregnancy. This clonotype originated in a female donor in good health, enrolled as a control in a pregnancy study. The gene calls are TRBV7-9 and TRBJ1-5, with unresolved D. CDR3: CASSLGRASNQPQHF. Here the CDR3 DNA reads TGTGCCAGCAGCTTAGGGCGAGCGAGCAATCAGCCCCAGCATTTT.